The clone carrying this T cell receptor beta chain was observed a few times. The data derive from a study of T-cell memory formation after mild COVID-19. Germline lookup yields CDR1 ENHRY and CDR2 SYGVKD. Trimming removed 4 bases from V and 1 base from J, with 16 bases in between. The CDR3 spans 16 residues. TCRdb recomputed calls from the 5' RACE reads with MiXCR, one row per CDR3 protein. The data contain 200,000 to 250,000 distinct CDR3 sequences, approximately 15% of them singletons. The origin of this receptor is an adult woman who had mild COVID-19 (a few samples of this study predate the infection). Cell type and time point are not known. V gene TRBV10-3 combines with J gene TRBJ2-5; a weak D match, TRBD1 (6 bases). Sequencing input: PBMCs or a T cell subset sorted from them (not recorded which). CDR3 DNA sequence: TGTGCCATCAGTGGTCGGCAGGGGAGCTTCCAAGAGACCCAGTACTTC. It specifies CAISGRQGSFQETQYF.